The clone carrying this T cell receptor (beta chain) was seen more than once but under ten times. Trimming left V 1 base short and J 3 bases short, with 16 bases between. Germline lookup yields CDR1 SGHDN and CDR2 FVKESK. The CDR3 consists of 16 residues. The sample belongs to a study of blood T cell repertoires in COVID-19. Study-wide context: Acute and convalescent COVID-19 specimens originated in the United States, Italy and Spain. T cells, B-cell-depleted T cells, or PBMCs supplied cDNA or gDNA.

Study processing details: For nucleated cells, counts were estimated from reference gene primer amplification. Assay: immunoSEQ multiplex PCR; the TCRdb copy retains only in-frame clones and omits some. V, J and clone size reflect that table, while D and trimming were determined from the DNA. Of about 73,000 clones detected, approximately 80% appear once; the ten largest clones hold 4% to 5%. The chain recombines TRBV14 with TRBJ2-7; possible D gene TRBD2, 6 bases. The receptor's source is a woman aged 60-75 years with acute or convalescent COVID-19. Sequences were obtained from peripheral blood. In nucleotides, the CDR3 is TGTGCCAGCAGCCAAGCGTTCGGGAGAAGTAGCTACGAGCAGTACTTC. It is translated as CASSQAFGRSSYEQYF.